This TCR beta chain was recovered during a study of blood T cell repertoires in COVID-19. Study at large: The analysed material was cDNA or gDNA that came from T cells, B-cell-depleted T cells, or PBMCs.

CDR1 is SGHRS, CDR2 YFSETQ, per germline. This CDR3 is built from 14 residues. V was shortened by 0 bases and J by 3 bases, with 8 bases between the two germline ends. Seattle's cohort entered during active infection and was followed longitudinally. In the original workflow: Scientists estimated how many nucleated cells there were by amplifying reference gene primers. Sequenced by immunoSEQ multiplex PCR; TCRdb stores in-frame clones only, minus some. V, J and clone size are taken as reported in that table, and D and trimming were inferred from the DNA itself. The sample gives tens of thousands of clones, 83% of which show up once; approximately 7% is in the top ten.

Sequenced material: peripheral blood. The TCR was taken from a man aged 30 to 39 with COVID-19, enrolled during active disease. The gene calls are TRBV5-1 and TRBJ2-3, with a weak D call TRBD2 (6 bases). Here the CDR3 DNA reads TGCGCCAGCAGCTTGGATAGCGGAACAGATACGCAGTATTTT. It yields the protein CASSLDSGTDTQYF.